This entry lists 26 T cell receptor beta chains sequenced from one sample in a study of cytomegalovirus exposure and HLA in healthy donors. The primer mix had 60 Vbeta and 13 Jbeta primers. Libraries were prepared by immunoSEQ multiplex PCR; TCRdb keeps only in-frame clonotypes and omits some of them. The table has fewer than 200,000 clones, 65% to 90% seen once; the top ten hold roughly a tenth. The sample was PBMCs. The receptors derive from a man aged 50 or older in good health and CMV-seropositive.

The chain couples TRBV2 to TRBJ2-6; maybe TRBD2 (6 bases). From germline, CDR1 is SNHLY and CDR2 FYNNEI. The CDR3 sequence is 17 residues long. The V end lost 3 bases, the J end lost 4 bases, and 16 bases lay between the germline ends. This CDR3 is CASSEWGEVAGANVLTF. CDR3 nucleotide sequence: TGTGCCAGCAGTGAGTGGGGGGAAGTAGCCGGGGCCAACGTCCTGACTTTC.

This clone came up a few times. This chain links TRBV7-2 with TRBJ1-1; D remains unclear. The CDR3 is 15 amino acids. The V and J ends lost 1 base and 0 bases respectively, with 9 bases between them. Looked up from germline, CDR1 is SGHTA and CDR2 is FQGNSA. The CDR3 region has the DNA TGTGCCAGCAGCTTAGTGTACACATTGAACACTGAAGCTTTCTTT. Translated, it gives CASSLVYTLNTEAFF.

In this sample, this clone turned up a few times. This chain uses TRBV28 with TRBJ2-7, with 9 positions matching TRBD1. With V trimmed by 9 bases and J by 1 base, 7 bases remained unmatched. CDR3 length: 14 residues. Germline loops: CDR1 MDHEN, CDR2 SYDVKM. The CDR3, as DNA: TGTGCCAGTGCTTGGGGACAGGGATCCTACGAGCAGTACTTC. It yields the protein CASAWGQGSYEQYF.

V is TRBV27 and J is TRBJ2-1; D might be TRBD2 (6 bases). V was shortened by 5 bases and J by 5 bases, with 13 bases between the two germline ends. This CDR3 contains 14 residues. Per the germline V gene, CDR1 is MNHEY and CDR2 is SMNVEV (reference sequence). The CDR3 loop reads CASSPWGVDNEQFF. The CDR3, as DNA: TGTGCCAGCAGTCCATGGGGGGTGGACAATGAGCAGTTCTTC.

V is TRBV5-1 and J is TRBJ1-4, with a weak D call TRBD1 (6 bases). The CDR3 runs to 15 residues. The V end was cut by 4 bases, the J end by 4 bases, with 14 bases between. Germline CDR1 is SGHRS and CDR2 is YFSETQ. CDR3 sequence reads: CASSRYRDNNEKLFF. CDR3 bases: TGCGCCAGCAGCAGGTACAGGGACAATAATGAAAAACTGTTTTTT.

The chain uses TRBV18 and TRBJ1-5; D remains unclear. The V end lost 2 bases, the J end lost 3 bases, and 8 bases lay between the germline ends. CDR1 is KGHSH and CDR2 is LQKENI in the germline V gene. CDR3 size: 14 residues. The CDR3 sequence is CASSPTGNNQPQHF. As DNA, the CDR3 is TGTGCCAGCTCACCAACCGGGAACAATCAGCCCCAGCATTTT.

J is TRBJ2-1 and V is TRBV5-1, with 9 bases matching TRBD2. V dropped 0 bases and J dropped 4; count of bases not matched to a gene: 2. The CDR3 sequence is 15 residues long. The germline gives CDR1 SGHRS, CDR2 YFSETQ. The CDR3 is CASSLDSGGYNEQFF. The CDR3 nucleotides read TGCGCCAGCAGCTTGGATAGCGGGGGTTACAATGAGCAGTTCTTC. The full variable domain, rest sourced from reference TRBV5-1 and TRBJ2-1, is KAGVTQTPRYLIKTRGQQVTLSCSPISGHRSVSWYQQTPGQGLQFLFEYFSETQRNKGNFPGRFSGRQFSNSRSEMNVSTLELGDSALYLCASSLDSGGYNEQFFGPGTRLTVL.

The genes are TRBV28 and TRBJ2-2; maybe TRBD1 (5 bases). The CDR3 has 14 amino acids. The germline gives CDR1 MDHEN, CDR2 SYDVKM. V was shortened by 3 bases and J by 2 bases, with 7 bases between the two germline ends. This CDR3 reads CASSFDRNTGELFF. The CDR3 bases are TGTGCCAGCAGTTTCGACAGAAACACCGGGGAGCTGTTTTTT.

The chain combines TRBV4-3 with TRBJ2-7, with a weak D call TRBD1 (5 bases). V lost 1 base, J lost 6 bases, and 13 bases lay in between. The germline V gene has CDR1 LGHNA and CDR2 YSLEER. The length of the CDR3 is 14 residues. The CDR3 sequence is CASSQGGRSGEQYF. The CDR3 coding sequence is TGCGCCAGCAGCCAAGGGGGCAGGTCGGGCGAGCAGTACTTC.

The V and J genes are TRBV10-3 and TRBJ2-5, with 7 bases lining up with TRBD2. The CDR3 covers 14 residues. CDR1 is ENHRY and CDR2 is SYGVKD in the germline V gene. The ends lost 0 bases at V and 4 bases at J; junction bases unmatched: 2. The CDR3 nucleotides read TGTGCCATCAGTGAGTCAAGCGGGGCAGAGACCCAGTACTTC. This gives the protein CAISESSGAETQYF.

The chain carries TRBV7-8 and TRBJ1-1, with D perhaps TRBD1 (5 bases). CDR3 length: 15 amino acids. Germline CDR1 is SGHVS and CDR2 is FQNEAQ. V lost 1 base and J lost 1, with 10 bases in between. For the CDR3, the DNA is TGTGCCAGCAGCTTAGTCCTGACAGAGAACACTGAAGCTTTCTTT. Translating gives CASSLVLTENTEAFF.

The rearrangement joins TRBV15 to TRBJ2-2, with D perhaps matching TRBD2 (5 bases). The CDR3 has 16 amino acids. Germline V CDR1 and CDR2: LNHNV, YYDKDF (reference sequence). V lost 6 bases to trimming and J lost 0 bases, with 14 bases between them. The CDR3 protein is CATRYAGAANTGELFF. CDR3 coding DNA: TGTGCCACCAGGTATGCGGGCGCCGCGAACACCGGGGAGCTGTTTTTT.

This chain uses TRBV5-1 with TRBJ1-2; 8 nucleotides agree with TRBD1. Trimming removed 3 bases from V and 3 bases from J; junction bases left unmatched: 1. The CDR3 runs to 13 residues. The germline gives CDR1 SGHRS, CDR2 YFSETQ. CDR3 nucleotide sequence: TGCGCCAGCAGCTGGGGACAGGACTATGGCTACACCTTC. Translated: CASSWGQDYGYTF. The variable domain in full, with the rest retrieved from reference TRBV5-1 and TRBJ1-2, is KAGVTQTPRYLIKTRGQQVTLSCSPISGHRSVSWYQQTPGQGLQFLFEYFSETQRNKGNFPGRFSGRQFSNSRSEMNVSTLELGDSALYLCASSWGQDYGYTFGSGTRLTVV.

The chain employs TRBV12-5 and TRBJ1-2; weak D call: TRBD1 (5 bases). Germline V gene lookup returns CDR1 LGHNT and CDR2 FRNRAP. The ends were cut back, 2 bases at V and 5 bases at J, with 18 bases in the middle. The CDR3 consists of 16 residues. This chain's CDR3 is CASGLSGGGPIYGYTF. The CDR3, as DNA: TGTGCTAGTGGTTTGTCCGGGGGAGGCCCGATTTATGGCTACACCTTC. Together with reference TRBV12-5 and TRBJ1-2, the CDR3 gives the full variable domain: DARVTQTPRHKVTEMGQEVTMRCQPILGHNTVFWYRQTMMQGLELLAYFRNRAPLDDSGMPKDRFSAEMPDATLATLKIQPSEPRDSAVYFCASGLSGGGPIYGYTFGSGTRLTVV.

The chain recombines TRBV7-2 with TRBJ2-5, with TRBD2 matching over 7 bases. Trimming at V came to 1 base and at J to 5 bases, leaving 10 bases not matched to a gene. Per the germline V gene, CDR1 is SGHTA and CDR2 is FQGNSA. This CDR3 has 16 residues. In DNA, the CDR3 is TGTGCCAGCAGCTTAGTCCGGACTAGAAGTTGGGAGACCCAGTACTTC. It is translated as CASSLVRTRSWETQYF.

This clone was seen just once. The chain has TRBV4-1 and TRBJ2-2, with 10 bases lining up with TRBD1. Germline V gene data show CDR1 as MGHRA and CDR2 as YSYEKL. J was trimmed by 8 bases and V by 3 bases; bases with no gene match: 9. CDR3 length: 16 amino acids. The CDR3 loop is CASSQSGQGSTGELFF. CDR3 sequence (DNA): TGCGCCAGCAGCCAGTCGGGACAGGGGTCCACTGGGGAGCTGTTTTTT.

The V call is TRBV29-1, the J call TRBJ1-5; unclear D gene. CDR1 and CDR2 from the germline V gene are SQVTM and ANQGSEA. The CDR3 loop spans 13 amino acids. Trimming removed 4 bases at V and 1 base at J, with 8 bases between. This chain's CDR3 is CSVVKESNQPQHF. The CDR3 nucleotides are TGCAGCGTTGTGAAGGAGAGCAATCAGCCCCAGCATTTT.

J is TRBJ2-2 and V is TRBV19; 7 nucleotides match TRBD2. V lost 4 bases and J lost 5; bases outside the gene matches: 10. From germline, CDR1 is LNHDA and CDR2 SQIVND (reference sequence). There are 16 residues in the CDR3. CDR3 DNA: TGTGCCAGTAGTACAGGACTAGAGTTAGGTACCGGGGAGCTGTTTTTT. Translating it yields CASSTGLELGTGELFF.

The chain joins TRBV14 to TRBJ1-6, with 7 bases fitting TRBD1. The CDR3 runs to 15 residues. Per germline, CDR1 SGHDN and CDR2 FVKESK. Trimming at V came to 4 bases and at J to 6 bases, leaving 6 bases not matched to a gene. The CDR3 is CASSPGQERNSPLHF. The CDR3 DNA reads TGTGCCAGCAGCCCCGGACAGGAGCGTAATTCACCCCTCCACTTT.

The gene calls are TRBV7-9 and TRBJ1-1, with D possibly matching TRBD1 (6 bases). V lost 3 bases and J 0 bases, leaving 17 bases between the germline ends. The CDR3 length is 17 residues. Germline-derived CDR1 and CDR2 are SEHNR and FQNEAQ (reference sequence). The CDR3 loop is CASSFLQRQDLNTEAFF. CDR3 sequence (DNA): TGTGCCAGCAGCTTCCTCCAGAGACAGGATTTGAACACTGAAGCTTTCTTT. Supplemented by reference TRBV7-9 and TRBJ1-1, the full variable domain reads DTGVSQNPRHKITKRGQNVTFRCDPISEHNRLYWYRQTLGQGPEFLTYFQNEAQLEKSRLLSDRFSAERPKGSFSTLEIQRTEQGDSAMYLCASSFLQRQDLNTEAFFGQGTRLTVV.

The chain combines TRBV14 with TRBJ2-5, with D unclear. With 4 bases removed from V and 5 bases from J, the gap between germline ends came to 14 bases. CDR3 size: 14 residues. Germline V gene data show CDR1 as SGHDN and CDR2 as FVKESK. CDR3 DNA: TGTGCCAGCAGCCGTACCGGTGCATGGGAGACCCAGTACTTC. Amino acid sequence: CASSRTGAWETQYF.

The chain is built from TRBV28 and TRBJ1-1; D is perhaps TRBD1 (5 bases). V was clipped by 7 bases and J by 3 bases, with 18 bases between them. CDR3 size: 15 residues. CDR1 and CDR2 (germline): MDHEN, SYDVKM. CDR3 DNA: TGTGCCAGCACCGTCGGGGCAGGGAGGGACACTGAAGCTTTCTTT. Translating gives CASTVGAGRDTEAFF.

CDR3 DNA sequence: TGTGCCAGCAGCTTAAGCGGACAGGGCTGGCAAGAGACCCAGTACTTC. It translates to CASSLSGQGWQETQYF. V is TRBV7-3 and J is TRBJ2-5; 8 bases are shared with TRBD1. In germline, CDR1 is SGHTA, CDR2 FQGTGA. The junction had 6 bases not matched to a gene; V was cut back by 1 base and J by 2 bases. The CDR3 loop spans 16 amino acids.

CDR3 DNA sequence: TGTGCCAGCAGCCCACTTGCCGGACAGGGGACGGGAAACACCATATATTTT. Translated, it gives CASSPLAGQGTGNTIYF. The V and J genes are TRBV11-2 and TRBJ1-3; TRBD1 matches 9 bases. CDR1 is SGHAT, CDR2 FQNNGV, per germline. Trimming cost V 5 bases and J 4 bases; bases outside gene matches: 12. The CDR3 totals 17 residues.

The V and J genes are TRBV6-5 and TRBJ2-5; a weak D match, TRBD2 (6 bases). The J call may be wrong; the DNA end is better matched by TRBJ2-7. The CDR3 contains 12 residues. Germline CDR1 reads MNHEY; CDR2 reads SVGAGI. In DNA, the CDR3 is TGTGCCAGCAGTCGACTAGGGCGCGAGCAGTACTTC. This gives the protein CASSRLGREQYF.

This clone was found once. CDR3 amino acids: CASSPGRGTDTQYF. DNA of the CDR3: TGTGCCAGCAGTCCCGGGAGGGGCACAGATACGCAGTATTTT. This chain joins TRBV2 and TRBJ2-3, with 8 bases identical to TRBD2. This CDR3 contains 14 residues. Per the germline V gene, CDR1 is SNHLY and CDR2 is FYNNEI. After removal of 5 bases from V and 1 base from J, the junction contained 2 bases not matched to a gene.